This is a list of T cell receptor beta chains from one sample in a study of Graves' ophthalmopathy and Graves' hyperthyroidism. TCRdb called the multiplex PCR reads again in MiXCR, with one record for every CDR3 protein. The sample lists fewer than 650,000 distinct CDR3 sequences, 22% occurring once. The material sequenced was peripheral blood. These receptors came from a woman aged 18-29 years with stable Graves' hyperthyroidism. Some clones in this sample may be carry-over from other donors' samples. The CDR3 runs from the conserved cysteine through the conserved F or W. Fields, in order: J gene, V gene, CDR3 protein.

>TRBJ1-2|TRBV11-2
CASSSSSKTGHYGYTF
>TRBJ2-5|TRBV6-1
CASISTGGGETQYF
>TRBJ2-7|TRBV29-1
CSVDGPGPMEQYF
>TRBJ2-7|TRBV6-2/TRBV6-3
CASAVYGLSLGEQYF
>TRBJ1-2|TRBV29-1
CSGGDSYGYTF
>TRBJ1-2|TRBV11-1
CASSLTPTSAPGGYTF
>TRBJ2-7|TRBV2
CASSPDRGASYEQYF
>TRBJ1-1|TRBV10-3
CAISEPDRGAFF
>TRBJ1-1|TRBV24-1
CATVPGNNTEAFF
>TRBJ1-3|TRBV12-3/TRBV12-4
CASSLIQGIGNTIYF
>TRBJ1-2|TRBV3-1
CASGSRLYGYTF
>TRBJ2-7|TRBV12-3/TRBV12-4
CASRETGRVDEQYF
>TRBJ1-1|TRBV19
CASSASTANTEAFF
>TRBJ2-7|TRBV28
CASSPNALLATYEQYF
>TRBJ2-7|TRBV11-3
CASSPNEIKGHREQYF
>TRBJ1-2|TRBV9
CASSVDRDGHGYTF
>TRBJ2-7|TRBV28
CASSLFARGSSYEQYF
>TRBJ2-5|TRBV6-1
CASSLRVAGETQYF
>TRBJ1-1|TRBV28
CASSPRPGFTEAFF
>TRBJ2-5|TRBV5-1
CASSPRADRFQETQYF
>TRBJ1-6|TRBV6-1
CASSKQGYNSPLHF
>TRBJ1-2|TRBV11-2
CASSSSTGGGYTF
>TRBJ1-5|TRBV11-1
CASSIAGTVNQPQHF
>TRBJ1-2|TRBV6-5
CASSYLGDPANYGYTF
>TRBJ2-5|TRBV28
CASRGAKETQYF
>TRBJ1-2|TRBV6-5
CASSSTGGGGYGYTF
>TRBJ2-5|TRBV6-2/TRBV6-3
CASSFAGGDRTQYF
>TRBJ1-5|TRBV6-1
CASSAMFSGPGPQHF
>TRBJ2-4|TRBV7-2
CASSNSGAKNIKYF
>TRBJ2-7|TRBV6-5
CASSYDRDVSEQYF
>TRBJ2-6|TRBV6-1
CASSTPSGGTGANVLTF
>TRBJ2-6|TRBV4-1
CASSHPGGAYGANVLTF
>TRBJ1-1|TRBV4-1
CASSSAWTGGGEAFF
>TRBJ2-5|TRBV30
CAWKPKGAGMETQYF
>TRBJ2-5|TRBV4-2
CASSQDESGGWETQYF
>TRBJ1-2|TRBV28
CASTGGYHGYTF
>TRBJ2-2|TRBV20-1
CSARPRTSGSRSNTGELFF
>TRBJ1-5|TRBV6-1
CASRRPGNQPQHF
>TRBJ2-7|TRBV7-2
CASSSGTGRGYEQYF
>TRBJ2-2|TRBV12-3/TRBV12-4
CASSLGTRYTGELFF